Sequencing of this TCR beta chain was carried out in a study of shared clonotypes between healthy human individuals (dated by TCRdb to the early 2020s). General notes on the study: The cohort comprised a couple of women and a few men aged 18 to 49 years. For each donor, CD4 naive and CD4 memory were each run on three plates, CD8 naive on two plates, and CD8 memory on one plate. The study deeply sequenced blood TCR repertoires of about 5 healthy adults to estimate repertoire size and the extent of clonotype sharing between individuals. To increase sequencing depth and limit assay-specific biases, TCR repertoire library preparation and sequencing were carried out by different laboratories using diverse techniques. Between about 0.8 and 9 billion PBMCs per donor were obtained by leukapheresis.

On this clone itself: Its antigen specificity is not known. Per-nucleotide qualities are absent, and no much larger clonotype sits a single base away.

CDR1 and CDR2 were assigned from the germline V gene as ENHRY and SYGVKD. V loses 4 bases at its end and J loses 7 bases; junction bases beyond the gene matches: 11. Counted from cysteine to phenylalanine, this CDR3 has 17 amino acids. The retained sequence is limited to the CDR3, 51 bases, with the frame set at the first base. Healthy HIV-negative adults with no recently reported acute infections or vaccinations were included as donors. All donors were Caucasian adults living in Nashville, Tennessee, USA. Magnetic negative selection was used to enrich CD4+ T cells, after which naive cells were positively selected on CD45RA and the negative fraction became the memory subset. Blood was obtained by leukapheresis, after which PBMCs were separated by Ficoll-Histopaque density gradient centrifugation and cryopreserved in liquid nitrogen vapor phase. Analytical flow cytometry was used to check the purity and quantity of each magnetically sorted T cell population. Genomic DNA was isolated from each sorted fraction and quantified by UV absorbance on a Nanodrop 2000c.

TCR CDR3 regions were amplified from genomic DNA by multiplex PCR using the deep immunoSEQ assay. For each cell subset, the extracted genomic DNA was distributed evenly across all wells of several immunoSEQ 96-well plates, and each plate served as one replicate. For sorted subsets, roughly 200 ng of genomic DNA, equivalent to around 29,000 T cell genomes, went into each replicate PCR. Purified libraries were quantified with a Qubit 3.0 fluorometer, sized on a Bioanalyzer 2100, and re-quantified with the KAPA Library Quantification kit. Every immunoSEQ 96-well plate was sequenced on a dedicated single-read 150-cycle Illumina NextSeq 550 flow cell. In the authors' own workflow: Because the immunoSEQ output included only junctional sequences and no quality scores, the filtering could not be the same as the filtering used for full-length reads. To assign V/J genes and CDR3, sequences were annotated against IMGT germline references using PyIR, a Python wrapper for IgBLAST v1.9. Any read was removed if the V/J assignment was weak (E-value above 1e-6), the CDR3 was missing, or the read contained stop codons, out-of-frame junctions, or ambiguous translated residues. A V3J clonotype was defined by an identical inferred V gene, J gene, and CDR3 amino acid sequence. Percentage overlap between repertoires was computed as shared unique clonotypes divided by the size of the smaller repertoire. Repertoire richness was assessed with RTK rarefaction, the Chao1 estimator, and Recon v2.1 estimates of unobserved clonotypes. Generation probabilities for all TCRbeta clonotypes obtained by the gDNA method from a handful of donors were computed using OLGA. TCRdb carries this immuneACCESS record with in-frame sequences only. Its versions omit some clonotypes, under half of them owing to an unresolved V gene in the studies checked, with the rest unexplained. The D gene and trimming were derived from the DNA, and the V and J assignments and clone size from that table. Across this sample there are under 2,500,000 clones, with around 95% seen only once. The top ten constitute roughly 0.13% of the sample.

Overall study results and their limits: Naive subsets generally had larger estimated clonotype richness than memory subsets did. Sampling was limited to blood, and TCR repertoires in tissue likely differ from TCR repertoires in blood. The small number of donors limited the genetic and exposure-history diversity represented. Sharing across a few donors was observed for around 5% of naive CD4, 3.5% of naive CD8, 2% to 2.5% of memory CD4, and around 0.4% of memory CD8 clonotypes. Pairwise subsampling led to the expectation that sequencing depth would affect the degree of clonotype sharing among donors. Compared with non-shared clonotypes, clonotypes shared by all four sorted-subset donors had higher generation probabilities. Incomplete sequencing was indicated by rarefaction of sorted-subset datasets, despite the large sequencing depth.

Sequenced: naive CD4+ T cells sorted from blood. According to the study, the label for this sample's cell subset or site signals: CD45RA+ positively selected. This sequence originates from a man younger than 30 in good health. In this chain, TRBV10-3 is recombined with TRBJ2-3, and 13 junctional nucleotides match TRBD2. CDR3 sequence: CAISGTSGRALTNTQYF. The DNA is TGTGCCATCAGTGGAACTAGCGGGAGGGCCCTTACAAATACGCAGTATTTT.